This T cell receptor (beta chain) was sequenced for a study of blood T cell repertoires in COVID-19. Turning to the study itself: Material from acute and convalescent COVID-19 was sourced from the United States, Italy and Spain. PBMCs, B-cell-depleted T cells, or T cells provided the cDNA or gDNA that made up the material.

Only in-frame clones appear in the TCRdb table, and some are missing; sequencing was by immunoSEQ multiplex PCR. The sample includes about 220,000 clones, around 87% seen only once; the top ten take about 15%. Living in 24 US areas, the participants were between roughly 18 and 90 years of age. A COVID-19 case had been met by exposed participants during the 2 weeks before study entry. The sample taken for sequencing was PBMCs or T cells enriched from blood (not recorded which). The TCR comes from a man aged 25 to 45 who had been exposed to COVID-19.

The chain's CDR3 is CASSQTGSADTQYF. In DNA, the CDR3 is TGTGCCAGCAGCCAGACAGGGTCTGCAGATACGCAGTATTTT. The J gene is TRBJ2-3, the V gene TRBV4-2; 7 nucleotides line up with TRBD1. Germline CDR1 reads LGHNA; CDR2 reads YNFKEQ. J was trimmed by 4 bases and V by 3 bases; bases with no gene match: 4. The CDR3 consists of 14 residues.